Following are 27 T cell receptor beta chains from one sample sequenced in a study of tumor-infiltrating lymphocytes in primary liver carcinoma. Blood RNA originated from unsorted whole blood, with germline DNA additionally extracted. Priming with a constant-region primer yielded TCR beta cDNA from 500 ng total RNA. For TCR beta, libraries were produced by three nested multiplex PCR rounds using slightly modified ARM-PCR. The opening two PCR rounds, approximately 10 cycles each, paired TRBV1-TRBV30 forward primers with a C-beta reverse primer. From the multiplex PCR reads, TCRdb called clonotypes with MiXCR, one entry per CDR3 protein. Of 250,000 to 400,000 distinct CDR3 sequences detected, 65% appear once; the ten largest clones hold 9%. The sample was peripheral blood. The receptors originated from a man aged 40-55 years with primary liver carcinoma and hepatitis B virus infection.

About this clonotype itself: A single base separates this from a much larger clone, so it may be a read error. The chain couples TRBV6-5 to TRBJ1-1, with D possibly being TRBD1 (5 bases). CDR1 is MNHEY and CDR2 is SVGAGI in the germline V gene. Trimming stripped 0 bases from V and 10 bases from J, with 21 bases between. The CDR3 is 16 residues long. The CDR3 here is CASSYSSMAGLAVAFF. The CDR3 DNA follows: TGTGCCAGCAGTTACTCGTCCATGGCAGGGCTCGCTGTAGCTTTCTTT.

In the case of this clonotype: A read error is possible here, since a much larger clone lies one base away. The genes are TRBV12-3 or TRBV12-4 and TRBJ1-1, with D hard to call. CDR3 length: 12 residues. V gave up 6 bases and J gave up 7 bases, with 12 bases separating them. In DNA, the CDR3 is TGTGCCAGCAGCCACATCGGACTTGAAGCTTTCTTT. Translating gives CASSHIGLEAFF.

About this clonotype: A much larger clone differs by one base, so this may be a read error. The chain carries TRBV10-2 and TRBJ2-7; 9 bases align to TRBD1. The CDR3 length is 14 residues. Germline V gives CDR1 WSHSY, CDR2 SAAADI. The CDR3 reads CASTETGGGYEHYF. The DNA of the CDR3 is TGCGCCAGCACCGAGACAGGGGGAGGATACGAGCATTACTTC.

With respect to this clonotype: At one end, the junction sequence differs from germline, possibly due to a read error. This chain uses TRBV7-3 with TRBJ2-1; D call uncertain. Looked up from germline, CDR1 is SGHTA and CDR2 is FQGTGA. The CDR3 is 15 amino acids. In nucleotides, the CDR3 is TGTACCAGCAGCTTAATAGGGTCGGAACGCAATGAGCAGTTCTTC. This translates into CTSSLIGSERNEQFF. Combining the CDR3 with reference TRBV7-3 and TRBJ2-1 gives the whole variable domain GAGVSQTPSNKVTEKGKYVELRCDPISGHTALYWYRQSLGQGPEFLIYFQGTGAADDSGLPNDRFFAVRPEGSVSTLKIQRTERGDSAVYLCTSSLIGSERNEQFFGPGTRLTVL.

A remark on this clonotype: The conserved phenylalanine or tryptophan normally closing the CDR3 is absent here, so this likely arose from a read error. The DNA is left out, because the CDR3 cannot be placed on it with certainty; the CDR3 is given as TCRdb lists it. The chain links TRBV6-6 to TRBJ2-5; the table's D call of TRBD2 was not tested on the DNA. Germline CDR1 reads MNHNY; CDR2 reads SVGAGI (reference sequence). Counting both end residues, the CDR3 totals 14 amino acids. The CDR3 sequence: CASKADGAVETHYL.

This clonotype was picked up a small number of times. This may arise from a read error, as a much more abundant clone is one base away. The rearrangement joins TRBV6-1 to TRBJ1-2; D unresolved. Germline V gene lookup returns CDR1 MNHNS and CDR2 SASEGT. The CDR3 sequence is 14 residues long. The CDR3 region has the DNA TGTGCCACAATGGGTAACAGAGCTAACTATCGCTACACCTTC. It specifies CATMGNRANYRYTF.

The chain uses TRBV7-8 and TRBJ1-1; D is uncertain. Looked up from germline, CDR1 is SGHVS and CDR2 is FQNEAQ. CDR3 size: 15 residues. V lost 5 bases and J 7 bases, leaving 20 bases between the germline ends. The chain's CDR3 is CASSPSPPQRGEAFF. The CDR3 region has the DNA TGTGCCAGCAGCCCCAGCCCCCCCCAGCGCGGTGAAGCTTTCTTT.

A note on this clonotype: This may be a read error, as it is one base from a much larger clone. The V and J genes are TRBV6-5 and TRBJ2-1; 8 bases are a match to TRBD1. Germline V CDR1 and CDR2: MNHEY, SVGAGI. The length of the CDR3 is 14 residues. The CDR3 protein is CASIYPDRGHEQFF. DNA of the CDR3: TGTGCCAGCATTTACCCTGACAGGGGCCATGAGCAGTTCTTC.

The genes are TRBV11-2 and TRBJ2-1; tentative D call: TRBD2 (6 bases). The germline CDR1 and CDR2 sequences are SGHAT and FQNNGV. This CDR3 comprises 14 residues. The V end was cut by 11 bases, the J end by 7 bases, with 21 bases between. This chain's CDR3 is CARNARRETNEQFF. The CDR3, as DNA: TGTGCCCGCAACGCAAGGAGGGAGACTAATGAGCAGTTCTTC.

The gene calls are TRBV6-1 and TRBJ1-4; D gene ambiguous. This CDR3 comprises 15 residues. Germline CDR1 and CDR2: MNHNS and SASEGT. Trimming shortened V by 7 bases and J by 1 base, and 13 bases separated the two germline ends. The CDR3 here is CASNAEGVTNEKLFF. The CDR3 nucleotides are TGTGCCAGCAATGCCGAGGGAGTAACTAATGAAAAACTGTTTTTT.

The chain links TRBV7-2 to TRBJ2-3; D gene ambiguous. This CDR3 contains 13 residues. Trimming shortened V by 5 bases and J by 5 bases, and 11 bases separated the two germline ends. Germline CDR1 is SGHTA and CDR2 is FQGNSA. Here the CDR3 reads CASSRRVLDTQYF. For the CDR3, the DNA is TGTGCCAGCAGCCGCCGGGTCCTAGATACGCAGTATTTT.

On this clonotype: At one end the junction does not follow the germline gene, possibly because of a read error. This chain joins TRBV5-4 and TRBJ2-1; possible D gene TRBD2, 6 bases. CDR3 length: 15 amino acids. Germline loops: CDR1 SGHNT, CDR2 YYREEE (reference sequence). The CDR3 DNA is TGTGCCAGCAGCTTGGGGTCGGGAGAATGGTACGAGCAGCTCTTC. It translates to CASSLGSGEWYEQLF.

A word on this clonotype: A much more abundant neighbour one base away suggests this may be a read error. V is TRBV6-2 or TRBV6-3 and J is TRBJ1-1, with D unresolved. The length of the CDR3 is 13 residues. CDR1 is MNHEY and CDR2 is SVGEGT in the germline V gene. The chain's CDR3 is CASSYGVNTEALF. The CDR3 DNA reads TGTGCCAGCAGTTATGGGGTGAACACTGAAGCTCTCTTT.

In regard to this clonotype: This could be a read error, since a much larger clone is one nucleotide away. The chain combines TRBV6-2 or TRBV6-3 with TRBJ2-3; 7 bases fit TRBD2. Germline V gives CDR1 MNHEY, CDR2 SVGEGT. The CDR3 covers 17 residues. CDR3 loop: CASSLMRSGTSTDKQYF. Written as DNA, the CDR3 is TGTGCCAGCAGTCTAATGCGAAGCGGGACCAGCACAGATAAGCAGTATTTT.

Concerning this clonotype itself: Being one base from a much bigger clone, this may be a read error. V is TRBV30 and J is TRBJ1-5, with D possibly being TRBD1 (7 bases). Judging by the DNA end, TRBJ2-3 fits better; the J call may be wrong. The germline gives CDR1 GTSNPN, CDR2 SVGIG (reference sequence). This CDR3 spans 14 amino acids. CDR3 sequence reads: CAWRGQGGNQPQYF. CDR3 bases: TGTGCCTGGAGGGGGCAGGGGGGAAATCAGCCCCAGTATTTT.

Remarks on this clonotype: A read error may be the cause here, since a much bigger clone is one base away. V usage is TRBV6-2 or TRBV6-3 and J usage is TRBJ2-7, with a possible D match to TRBD1 (5 bases). Germline loops: CDR1 MNHEY, CDR2 SVGEGT. CDR3 size: 15 residues. The CDR3 sequence is CANSPPTVDSYEQYF. The CDR3 DNA reads TGTGCCAACAGTCCGCCGACAGTCGATTCCTACGAGCAGTACTTC.

This sequence joins TRBV11-1 and TRBJ2-1, with 10 bases fitting TRBD1. CDR1 and CDR2 from the germline V gene are SGHAT and FQDESV (reference sequence). This CDR3 has 15 residues. After removal of 3 bases from V and 8 bases from J, the junction contained 7 bases not matched to a gene. CDR3 protein: CASSFAGTGAYEQFF. CDR3 DNA: TGTGCCAGCAGCTTTGCCGGGACAGGGGCCTATGAGCAGTTCTTC.

As to this clonotype: The junction and the germline gene differ at one end; a read error may be behind it. CDR3 sequence reads: CATSQVQETQYF. Here the CDR3 DNA reads TGTGCCACCTCACAGGTTCAAGAGACCCAGTACTTC. The chain employs TRBV18 and TRBJ2-5, with D possibly being TRBD1 (5 bases). Germline assignment: CDR1 KGHSH and CDR2 LQKENI. The CDR3 is 12 amino acids.

This clonotype has a handful of counts. This rearrangement joins TRBV14 to TRBJ2-3; D is perhaps TRBD1 or TRBD2 (5 bases each). Deletions cut 4 bases from V and 1 base from J, with 12 bases between. This CDR3 contains 15 residues. Per the germline V gene, CDR1 is SGHDN and CDR2 is FVKESK. Written as DNA, the CDR3 is TGTGCCAGCAGCCGGCAGGGACCCCGCACAGATACGCAGTATTTT. Protein product: CASSRQGPRTDTQYF.

As for this clonotype: Possible read error: a much larger clone is one base away. This chain joins TRBV29-1 and TRBJ2-1; 11 nucleotides agree with TRBD2. The V segment lost 6 bases and the J segment 1 base; nucleotides outside the gene matches: 11. CDR1 and CDR2 (germline): SQVTM, ANQGSEA. This CDR3 is 17 amino acids long. Here the CDR3 reads CSVNKQASGRSYNEQFF. CDR3 sequence (DNA): TGCAGCGTAAATAAGCAGGCTAGCGGGAGGTCCTACAATGAGCAGTTCTTC.

This chain joins TRBV7-8 and TRBJ2-3; 9 bases are a match to TRBD1. Unmatched junction bases numbered 7, after V lost 10 bases and J lost 5 bases. The CDR3 spans 13 residues. CDR1 SGHVS and CDR2 FQNEAQ come from the germline V gene. The CDR3 spells CATNRGLVDTQYF. The CDR3 nucleotides read TGTGCCACTAACAGGGGGCTTGTAGATACGCAGTATTTT.

Note on this clonotype: The junction shows a germline mismatch at one end, possibly a read error. This chain links TRBV7-2 with TRBJ2-1, with 9 bases that match TRBD2. The germline V gene has CDR1 SGHTA and CDR2 FQGNSA. The CDR3 spans 15 residues. CDR3 sequence (DNA): TGTGTCAGCAGCTTAGTGGCTAGCGGGAAGGGTGAGCAGTTCTTC. It specifies CVSSLVASGKGEQFF.

Comment on this clonotype: The junction does not match germline at one end; this may be a read error. V usage is TRBV5-6 and J usage is TRBJ2-2; 8 bases line up with TRBD1. CDR1 is SGHDT, CDR2 YYEEEE, per germline. CDR3 size: 15 residues. This CDR3 reads CVSRPETGVTGELFF. CDR3 coding DNA: TGTGTCAGCAGACCCGAGACAGGGGTGACCGGGGAGCTGTTTTTT.

Notes on this clonotype: At one boundary the junction diverges from the germline segment, which might be a read error. V is TRBV28 and J is TRBJ1-4, with 7 bases identical to TRBD1. Germline V gene lookup returns CDR1 MDHEN and CDR2 SYDVKM. The CDR3 length is 14 residues. The CDR3 DNA is TGTGCCGGCAGTATTGGACAGGATAATGAACAACTGTTTTTT. Translation: CAGSIGQDNEQLFF.

Of note for this clonotype: A read error may explain this, as a much larger clone is one base away. The chain couples TRBV6-2 or TRBV6-3 to TRBJ2-1; the D call may be TRBD1 or TRBD2 (5 bases each). V was trimmed by 6 bases and J by 7 bases, leaving 22 bases between them. The CDR3 spans 16 residues. CDR1 and CDR2 (germline): MNHEY, SVGEGT. The DNA for the CDR3 is TGTGCCAGCAGGGGACCTAGCCTGGGGACGGGTAATGAGCAGTTCTTC. This gives the protein CASRGPSLGTGNEQFF.

This clonotype was seen ten or more times. The chain uses TRBV5-5 and TRBJ1-1; D is perhaps TRBD1 (5 bases). Germline lookup yields CDR1 SGHKS and CDR2 YYEKEE (reference sequence). V lost 4 bases, J lost 2 bases, and 9 bases lay in between. The length of the CDR3 is 13 residues. Written as DNA, the CDR3 is TGTGCCAGCAGCCCGGGGACCAACACTGAAGCTTTCTTT. Translating gives CASSPGTNTEAFF.

The genes are TRBV5-4 and TRBJ2-7; 7 bases match TRBD2. Germline CDR1 SGHNT, CDR2 YYREEE (reference sequence). The V and J ends lost 0 bases and 6 bases, in that order; junction bases with no gene match: 6. This CDR3 has 14 residues. The CDR3 loop reads CASSLASGKSEQYF. CDR3 bases: TGTGCCAGCAGCTTGGCAAGCGGGAAGAGCGAGCAGTACTTC.